This T cell receptor (beta chain) was captured in a study of blood T cell repertoires in COVID-19 (TCRdb year 2020). For the wider study: Samples covering the acute and convalescent phases of COVID-19 were provided by collaborators in the United States, Italy and Spain. A de-identified subject ID, COVID-19 status, age in years and sex were almost always included in the sample metadata. Deeply sampled blood TCRbeta repertoires from subjects exposed to, actively infected with, or recovered from COVID-19 were included in the dataset. HLA class I and class II types, where available, came from metadata supplied by the sample provider rather than from assay-based typing. Samples were obtained from the ongoing ImmuneRACE study (first 160 participants) and from about 1,300 subjects provided by 6 global collaborators. The repertoires were released in a freely available public database meant as a resource for research on the immune response to SARS-CoV-2. The material from the prospective study consisted of cDNA or gDNA derived from T cells, B-cell-depleted T cells, or PBMCs.

This clone appeared a single time. The specificity of this receptor is unknown. No much larger clone is present one base from it, and per-base qualities are unavailable. The same CDR3 can be traced to other DNA sequences in this sample. TCRbeta CDR3 regions were amplified from genomic DNA using the immunoSEQ Assay, a bias-controlled multiplex PCR. Regarding the original processing steps: The number of nucleated cells in each sample was estimated by amplification of reference gene primers within the assay. To quantify the absolute abundance of each unique TCRbeta CDR3 rearrangement, sequence reads were collapsed and filtered. For each sample, productive Simpson clonality was calculated as the square root of Simpson's diversity index across productive rearrangements. TCRdb took this table from immuneACCESS and kept in-frame rearrangements with V and J called. Such tables lack part of the clones; where checked against another copy, unresolved V genes explain under half of the gap, and the rest is unexplained. From that table come the V and J calls and clone size; the DNA was used to work out D and trimming. The sample table lists hundreds of thousands of clones, 75% to 90% of them with a count of one. About 6.3% of the sample is held by the ten biggest clonotypes.

Another Seattle source contributed samples from volunteer blood donors who had recovered from COVID-19. Whole blood was collected in K2EDTA tubes by collaborating institutions according to the institutions' own protocols. For TCRbeta analysis, collaborators shipped samples in one of three forms: frozen whole blood, isolated PBMCs, or DNA extracted from either of those sample types. V loses 2 bases of germline sequence and J loses 1 base, and the interval between the two ends is 7 bases. The cysteine opens and the phenylalanine closes a CDR3 of 14 amino acids. Of the read, only the CDR3 DNA is kept; its 42 bases are in frame from base 1. According to the germline V gene, CDR1 reads SGDLS and CDR2 reads YYNGEE. General conclusions and limits of the study: How much clinical and demographic metadata was included differed by source and by participant, and the metadata was provided uncurated.

This sequence uses TRBV9 and TRBJ1-3, and the D gene may be TRBD1, 6 bases matching. The sequenced sample consisted of peripheral blood. The origin of this receptor is a man in his sixties who had recovered from COVID-19. The sequenced DNA: TGTGCCAGCAGCGTTACAGGGTCTGGAAACACCATATATTTT. Translation gives CASSVTGSGNTIYF.